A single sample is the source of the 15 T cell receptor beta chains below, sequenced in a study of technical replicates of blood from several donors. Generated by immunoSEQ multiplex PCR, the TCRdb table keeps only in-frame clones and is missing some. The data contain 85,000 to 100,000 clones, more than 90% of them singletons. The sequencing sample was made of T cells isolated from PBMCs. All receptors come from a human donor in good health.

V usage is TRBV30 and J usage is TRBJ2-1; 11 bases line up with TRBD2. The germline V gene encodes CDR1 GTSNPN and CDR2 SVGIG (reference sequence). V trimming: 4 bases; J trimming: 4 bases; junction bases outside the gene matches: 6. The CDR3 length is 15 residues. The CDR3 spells CAWIPTSGVYNEQFF. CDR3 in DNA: TGTGCCTGGATTCCGACTAGCGGGGTATACAATGAGCAGTTCTTC.

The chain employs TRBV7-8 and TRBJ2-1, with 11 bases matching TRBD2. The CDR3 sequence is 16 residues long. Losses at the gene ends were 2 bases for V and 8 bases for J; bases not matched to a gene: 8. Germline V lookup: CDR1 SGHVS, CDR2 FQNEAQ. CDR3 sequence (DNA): TGTGCCAGCAGCTTAAGTGGTAGCGGGAGGGCCGATGAGCAGTTCTTC. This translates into CASSLSGSGRADEQFF.

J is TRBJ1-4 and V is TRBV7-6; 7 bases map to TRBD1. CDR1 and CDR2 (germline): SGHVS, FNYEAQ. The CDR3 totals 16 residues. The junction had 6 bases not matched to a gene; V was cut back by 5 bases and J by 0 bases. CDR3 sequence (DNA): TGTGCCAGCAGCGTCGGGACAGTAGCAACTAATGAAAAACTGTTTTTT. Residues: CASSVGTVATNEKLFF.

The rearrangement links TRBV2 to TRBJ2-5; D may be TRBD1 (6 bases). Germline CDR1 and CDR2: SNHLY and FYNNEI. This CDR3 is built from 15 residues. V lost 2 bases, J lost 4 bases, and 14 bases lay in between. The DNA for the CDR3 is TGTGCCAGCAGTGAATCGGTAGGGGGTGGAGAGACCCAGTACTTC. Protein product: CASSESVGGGETQYF.

CDR3 loop: CASSPGLAGRSYEQYF. The CDR3 nucleotides are TGTGCCAGCAGCCCGGGACTAGCGGGACGCTCCTACGAGCAGTACTTC. The rearrangement uses TRBV5-4 and TRBJ2-7; 13 bases line up with TRBD2. Per the germline V gene, CDR1 is SGHNT and CDR2 is YYREEE (reference sequence). The CDR3 has 16 amino acids. V lost 4 bases to trimming and J lost 0 bases; unmatched junction nucleotides: 4.

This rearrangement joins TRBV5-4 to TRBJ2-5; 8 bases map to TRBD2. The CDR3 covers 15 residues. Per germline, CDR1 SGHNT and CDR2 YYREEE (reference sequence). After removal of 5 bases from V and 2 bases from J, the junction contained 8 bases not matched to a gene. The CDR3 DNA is TGTGCCAGCAGTCGCCTTCCGGGGGGGCAAGAGACCCAGTACTTC. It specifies CASSRLPGGQETQYF.

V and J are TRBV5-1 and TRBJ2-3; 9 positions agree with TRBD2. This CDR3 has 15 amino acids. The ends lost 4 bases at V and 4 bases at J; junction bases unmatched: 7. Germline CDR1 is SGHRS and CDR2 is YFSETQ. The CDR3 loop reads CASSRSGSLADTQYF. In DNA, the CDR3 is TGCGCCAGCAGCCGTAGCGGGAGTCTCGCAGATACGCAGTATTTT.

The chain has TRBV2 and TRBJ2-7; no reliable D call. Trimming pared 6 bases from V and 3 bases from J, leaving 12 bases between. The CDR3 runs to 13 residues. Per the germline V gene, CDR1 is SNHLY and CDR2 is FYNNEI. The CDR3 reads CASSLNSGYEQYF. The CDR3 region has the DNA TGTGCCAGCAGCTTGAACAGTGGCTACGAGCAGTACTTC. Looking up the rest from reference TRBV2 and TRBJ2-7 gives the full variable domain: EPEVTQTPSHQVTQMGQEVILRCVPISNHLYFYWYRQILGQKVEFLVSFYNNEISEKSEIFDDQFSVERPDGSNFTLKIRSTKLEDSAMYFCASSLNSGYEQYFGPGTRLTVT.

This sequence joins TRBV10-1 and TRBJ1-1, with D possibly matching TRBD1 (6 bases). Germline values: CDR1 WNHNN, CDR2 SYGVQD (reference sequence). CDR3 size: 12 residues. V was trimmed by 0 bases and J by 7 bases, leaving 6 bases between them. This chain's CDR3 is CASSESGGEAFF. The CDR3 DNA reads TGCGCCAGCAGTGAGTCAGGGGGTGAAGCTTTCTTT.

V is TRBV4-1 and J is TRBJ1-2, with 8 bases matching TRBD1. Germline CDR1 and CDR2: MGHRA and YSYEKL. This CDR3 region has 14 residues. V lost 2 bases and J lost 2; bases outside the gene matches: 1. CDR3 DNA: TGCGCCAGCAGCCAAACAGGGGGAAACTATGGCTACACCTTC. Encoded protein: CASSQTGGNYGYTF.

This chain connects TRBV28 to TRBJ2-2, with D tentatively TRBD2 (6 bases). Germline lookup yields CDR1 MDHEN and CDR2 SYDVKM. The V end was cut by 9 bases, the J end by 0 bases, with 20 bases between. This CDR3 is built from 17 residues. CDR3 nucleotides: TGTGCCAGTACCTCACCCCGACTAGGTGCGAACACCGGGGAGCTGTTTTTT. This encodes CASTSPRLGANTGELFF.

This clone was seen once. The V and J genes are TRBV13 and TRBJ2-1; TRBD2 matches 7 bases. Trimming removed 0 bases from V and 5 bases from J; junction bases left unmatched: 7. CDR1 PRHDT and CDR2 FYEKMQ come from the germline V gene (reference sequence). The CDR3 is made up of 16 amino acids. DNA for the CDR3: TGTGCCAGCAGCTTAGGGCGGGGGACCCGCGACAATGAGCAGTTCTTC. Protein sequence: CASSLGRGTRDNEQFF. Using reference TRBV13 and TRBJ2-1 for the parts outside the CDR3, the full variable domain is AAGVIQSPRHLIKEKRETATLKCYPIPRHDTVYWYQQGPGQDPQFLISFYEKMQSDKGSIPDRFSAQQFSDYHSELNMSSLELGDSALYFCASSLGRGTRDNEQFFGPGTRLTVL.

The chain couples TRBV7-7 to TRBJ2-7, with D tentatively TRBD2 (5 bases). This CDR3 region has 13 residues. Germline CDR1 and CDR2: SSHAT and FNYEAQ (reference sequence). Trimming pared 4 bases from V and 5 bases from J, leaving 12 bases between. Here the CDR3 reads CASSSGKGHEQYF. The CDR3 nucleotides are TGTGCCAGCAGCTCCGGGAAAGGCCACGAGCAGTACTTC.

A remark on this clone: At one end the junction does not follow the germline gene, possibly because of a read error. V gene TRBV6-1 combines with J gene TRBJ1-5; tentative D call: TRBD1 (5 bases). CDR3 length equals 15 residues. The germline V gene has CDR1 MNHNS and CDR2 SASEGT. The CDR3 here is CASSEITQGNQPQHF. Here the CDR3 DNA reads TGTGCCAGCAGTGAGATCACCCAGGGCAATCAGCCGCAGCATTTT.

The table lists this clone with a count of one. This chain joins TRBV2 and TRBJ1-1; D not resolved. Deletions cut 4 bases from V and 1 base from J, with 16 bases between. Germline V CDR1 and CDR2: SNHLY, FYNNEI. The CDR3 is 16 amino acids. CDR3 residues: CASSVKAGLRNTEAFF. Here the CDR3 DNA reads TGTGCCAGCAGTGTAAAGGCAGGACTGAGGAACACTGAAGCTTTCTTT. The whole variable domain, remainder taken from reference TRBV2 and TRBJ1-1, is EPEVTQTPSHQVTQMGQEVILRCVPISNHLYFYWYRQILGQKVEFLVSFYNNEISEKSEIFDDQFSVERPDGSNFTLKIRSTKLEDSAMYFCASSVKAGLRNTEAFFGQGTRLTVV.